The entry that follows covers one TCR delta chain sequence. This clone was counted only a few times. This receptor's antigen is unknown. The record has no base qualities; no much larger clone is one base away. Infants were enrolled after their mothers, pregnant women receiving prenatal care in Kampala, Uganda, were recruited, and documentation of maternal HIV status was required. Families received weekly visits, and collection of infant clinical information, oral swabs and peripheral blood began at 6 weeks of age and continued every 4 months after that. Blood was drawn into heparin tubes, and PBMC were separated by Ficoll-Paque density gradient centrifugation and then cryopreserved. From the cysteine through the phenylalanine, the CDR3 covers 22 amino acids. CDR3 DNA only is kept here, 66 bases in frame from base 1. Taken from the germline V gene, the CDR1 and CDR2 loops are TSWWSYY and QGS. V is cut back by 3 bases and J by 2 bases, with 26 bases in the junction unmatched.

The record originates from a study of delta chains in infants with herpesvirus infections (dated by TCRdb to the early 2020s). Regarding the study in general: From birth, the study prospectively followed a Ugandan infant birth cohort to characterize gammadelta T cell responses to primary cytomegalovirus (CMV) infection. Using PBMC, gammadelta TCRs were sequenced for some 17 CMV-infected infants, one of whom was congenitally infected, and for roughly 8 CMV-uninfected infants who had enough sample available. Blood samples from the infants were grouped into approximate ages of 1.5, 4, 8 and 12 months. The previously published Belgian fetal and cord blood gammadelta TCR data were not generated in this cohort and were added only for comparison. In infants who were infected with CMV after birth, the study searched for a public fetal Vdelta1/Vgamma8 gammadelta TCR clonotype.

Results and caveats for the whole study, not just this receptor: Of approximately 20 CMV-infected infants, 4 carried the public Vdelta1 clonotype: three infants infected postnatally before 120 days of age and the congenitally infected infant. In CMV-uninfected infants, the public clonotype might still be present but below the detection limit. Public-clonotype frequency among Vdelta1 cells appeared to correlate inversely with age at infection and decayed rapidly, seemingly not persisting beyond two to three months. The public clonotype was detected only at the first time point after infection and was not found in uninfected infants or in infants infected after 120 days. The authors noted a small sample size and no race- or environment-matched controls, since nearly all Ugandans acquire CMV before adulthood.

The method was RT-PCR. TCR cDNA was generated by reverse transcription of PBMC RNA with SuperScript II and gamma-chain- and delta-chain-specific primers. Purification of cDNA was performed with AMPure XP beads, after which the cDNA was amplified and indexed with Illumina adapters by means of the Nextera XT Index Kit. An Illumina MiSeq with a V2 300-cycle kit was used to sequence the gammadelta TCR libraries. As for the authors' bioinformatics: Using MiXCR v2.1.12, CDR3 sequences were assembled, and reads were mapped onto D, J and V genes obtained from GenBank. VDJtools v1.2.1 was used to perform repertoire analyses of the CDR3 clonotypes. Clones were re-identified by TCRdb from the public reads with CATT, and rows with the same DNA were merged. For this entry, the V and J calls and clone size follow TCRdb and not the study's own pipeline. In this sample the table shows under 3,500 delta-chain clones, roughly 33% of which occur a single time. The leading ten clones occupy less than 9% of the sample.

The material was peripheral blood, obtained at time point 3 of longitudinal follow-up. This clonotype originated in a human donor who was a Ugandan infant, either HIV-exposed or HIV-unexposed (not recorded which). The chain joins TRDV1 to TRDJ1; TRDD3 fits 8 bases in the junction. The CDR3 reads as follows: CALGDRYPTVTLRGIATDKLIF. The DNA sequence is given as TGTGCTCTTGGGGATCGCTATCCTACCGTAACACTCCGGGGGATAGCAACCGATAAACTCATCTTT.